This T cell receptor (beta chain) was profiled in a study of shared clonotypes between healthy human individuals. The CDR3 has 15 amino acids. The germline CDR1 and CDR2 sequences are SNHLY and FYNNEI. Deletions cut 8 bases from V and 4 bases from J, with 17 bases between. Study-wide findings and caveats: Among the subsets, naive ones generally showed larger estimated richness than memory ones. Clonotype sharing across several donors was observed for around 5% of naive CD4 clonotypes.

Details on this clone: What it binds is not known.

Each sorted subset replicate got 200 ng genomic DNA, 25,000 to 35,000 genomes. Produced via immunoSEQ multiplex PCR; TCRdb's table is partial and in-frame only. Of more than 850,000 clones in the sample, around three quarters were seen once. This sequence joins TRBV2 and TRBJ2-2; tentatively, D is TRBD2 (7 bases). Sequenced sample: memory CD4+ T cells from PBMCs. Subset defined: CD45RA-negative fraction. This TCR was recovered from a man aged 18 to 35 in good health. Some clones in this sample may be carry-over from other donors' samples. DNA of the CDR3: TGTGCCAGCGGCCGGGGGGCGCGGGGCACCGGGGAGCTGTTTTTT. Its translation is CASGRGARGTGELFF.